The entry below describes one T cell receptor beta chain. What it binds is not known. Germline V lookup: CDR1 MNHEY, CDR2 SMNVEV (reference sequence). Losses at the gene ends were 3 bases for V and 2 bases for J; bases not matched to a gene: 6. The CDR3 runs 16 residues. Method: immunoSEQ multiplex PCR; TCRdb's copy keeps in-frame clones and lacks some. The profile covers about 130,000 clones, with approximately 95% appearing a single time and about 1.8% taken by the ten largest. The data were taken from a study of cytomegalovirus exposure and HLA in healthy donors. Study conclusions and caveats: CMV antigen specificity was confirmed in vitro for a few CMV-associated chains. The finding came from a later analysis; first-cohort TCR clusters tended to co-occur in the 110 or so validation repertoires.

The origin of this receptor is a man younger than 35 in good health and CMV-seronegative. The gene calls are TRBV27 and TRBJ2-7, with 11 nucleotides matching TRBD2. The sequencing sample was made of PBMCs. CDR3 residues: CASSFSRLAGTYEQYF. CDR3 in DNA: TGTGCCAGCAGTTTTTCGAGACTAGCGGGGACCTACGAGCAGTACTTC.